This T cell receptor (beta chain) was sequenced for a study of shared clonotypes between healthy human individuals. CD45RO negativity and positive selection for CCR7 defined naive CD8 cells, a population that excluded terminally differentiated effector memory CD45RA+ cells. Those who donated, Caucasian adults without exception, all lived in Nashville, Tennessee. A note on this clone: Antigen specificity is unknown.

Every subset's genomic DNA went evenly onto several immunoSEQ plates. Produced via immunoSEQ multiplex PCR; TCRdb's table is partial and in-frame only. The sample records around 2,000,000 clones, around 96% being singletons. Per germline, CDR1 SQVTM and CDR2 ANQGSEA. This CDR3 region has 15 residues. J lost 3 bases, V lost 1 base, and 9 bases had no gene match. Study observations and caveats: All-four-donor shared clonotypes had higher generation probabilities than non-shared clonotypes did.

Sequencing was performed on naive CD8+ T cells sorted from blood. The chain joins TRBV29-1 to TRBJ2-7; 7 positions match TRBD1. The sequence was obtained from a man in his late teens or twenties in good health. The CDR3 reads CSVEGSTGQNYEQYF. The CDR3 bases are TGCAGCGTTGAAGGATCAACGGGACAGAACTACGAGCAGTACTTC.